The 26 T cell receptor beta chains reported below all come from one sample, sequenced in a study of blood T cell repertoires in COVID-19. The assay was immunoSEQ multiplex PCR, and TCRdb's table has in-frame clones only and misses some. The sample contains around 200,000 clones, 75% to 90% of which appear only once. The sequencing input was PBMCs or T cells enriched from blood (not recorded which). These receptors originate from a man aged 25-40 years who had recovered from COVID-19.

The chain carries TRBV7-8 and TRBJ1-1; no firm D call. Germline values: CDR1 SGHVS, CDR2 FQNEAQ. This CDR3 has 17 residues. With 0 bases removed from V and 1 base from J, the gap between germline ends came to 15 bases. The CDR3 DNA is TGTGCCAGCAGCTTAGCTGATCCGAGGACTAGGAACACTGAAGCTTTCTTT. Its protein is CASSLADPRTRNTEAFF.

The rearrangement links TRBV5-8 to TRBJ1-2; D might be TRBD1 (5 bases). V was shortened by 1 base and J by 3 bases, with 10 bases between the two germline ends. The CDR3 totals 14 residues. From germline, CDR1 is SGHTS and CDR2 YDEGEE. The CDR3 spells CASSLRGDYYGYTF. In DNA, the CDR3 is TGTGCCAGCAGCTTGCGGGGGGACTACTATGGCTACACCTTC.

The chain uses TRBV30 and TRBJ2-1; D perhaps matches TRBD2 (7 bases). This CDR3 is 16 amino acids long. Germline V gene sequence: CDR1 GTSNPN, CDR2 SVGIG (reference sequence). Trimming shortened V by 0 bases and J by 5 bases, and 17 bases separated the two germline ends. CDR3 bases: TGTGCCTGGAGTGTAAGGGGGGGCCTAGAAAACAATGAGCAGTTCTTC. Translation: CAWSVRGGLENNEQFF. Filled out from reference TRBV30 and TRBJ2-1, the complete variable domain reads SQTIHQWPATLVQPVGSPLSLECTVEGTSNPNLYWYRQAAGRGLQLLFYSVGIGQISSEVPQNLSASRPQDRQFILSSKKLLLSDSGFYLCAWSVRGGLENNEQFFGPGTRLTVL.

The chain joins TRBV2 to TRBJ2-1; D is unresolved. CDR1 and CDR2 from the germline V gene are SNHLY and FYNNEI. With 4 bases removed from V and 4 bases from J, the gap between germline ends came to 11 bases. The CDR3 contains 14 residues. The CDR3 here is CASSGFRGYNEQFF. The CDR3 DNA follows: TGTGCCAGCAGTGGATTTCGCGGTTACAATGAGCAGTTCTTC.

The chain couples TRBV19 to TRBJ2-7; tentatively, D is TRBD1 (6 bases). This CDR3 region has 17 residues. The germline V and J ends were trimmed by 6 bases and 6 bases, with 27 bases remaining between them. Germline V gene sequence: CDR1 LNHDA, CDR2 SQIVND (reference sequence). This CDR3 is CASSLNFAGAAFGEQYF. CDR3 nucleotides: TGTGCCAGTAGCCTTAATTTTGCAGGGGCCGCTTTTGGCGAGCAGTACTTC.

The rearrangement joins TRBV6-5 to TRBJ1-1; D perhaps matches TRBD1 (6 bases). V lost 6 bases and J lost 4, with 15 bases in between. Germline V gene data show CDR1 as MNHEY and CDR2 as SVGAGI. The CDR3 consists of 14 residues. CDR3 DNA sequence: TGTGCCAGCAGGAGAACAGGGCGGAGCACTGAAGCTTTCTTT. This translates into CASRRTGRSTEAFF.

Here the CDR3 reads CASSLVWFLEDLNNEQFF. CDR3 coding DNA: TGCGCCAGCAGCTTGGTTTGGTTCCTAGAGGACTTAAACAATGAGCAGTTCTTC. The V gene is TRBV5-1, the J gene TRBJ2-1, with D maybe TRBD2 (5 bases). Germline V gives CDR1 SGHRS, CDR2 YFSETQ. V lost 0 bases, J lost 5 bases, and 21 bases lay in between. The CDR3 contains 18 residues. Drawing the rest from reference TRBV5-1 and TRBJ2-1, the complete variable domain is KAGVTQTPRYLIKTRGQQVTLSCSPISGHRSVSWYQQTPGQGLQFLFEYFSETQRNKGNFPGRFSGRQFSNSRSEMNVSTLELGDSALYLCASSLVWFLEDLNNEQFFGPGTRLTVL.

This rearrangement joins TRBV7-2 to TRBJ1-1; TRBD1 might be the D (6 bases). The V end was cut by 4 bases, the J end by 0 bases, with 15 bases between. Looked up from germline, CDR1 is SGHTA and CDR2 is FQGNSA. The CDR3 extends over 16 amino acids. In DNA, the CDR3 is TGTGCCAGCAGCTCCACAGGGTATGGGGTGAACACTGAAGCTTTCTTT. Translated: CASSSTGYGVNTEAFF.

CDR3 in DNA: TGTGCCAGCAGTGGGCCGACCCAACAGGGTTCACCCCTCCACTTT. This encodes CASSGPTQQGSPLHF. V gene TRBV25-1 combines with J gene TRBJ1-6; D might be TRBD1 (6 bases). V lost 4 bases, J lost 9 bases, and 16 bases lay in between. Germline lookup yields CDR1 MGHDK and CDR2 SYGVNS. CDR3 length: 15 amino acids.

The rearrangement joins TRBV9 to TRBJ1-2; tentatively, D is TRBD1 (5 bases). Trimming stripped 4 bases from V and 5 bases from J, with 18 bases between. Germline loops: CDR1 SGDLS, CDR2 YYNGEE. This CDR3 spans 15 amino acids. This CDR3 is CASSPRNKEGYGYTF. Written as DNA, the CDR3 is TGTGCCAGCAGCCCCCGGAACAAGGAGGGGTATGGCTACACCTTC.

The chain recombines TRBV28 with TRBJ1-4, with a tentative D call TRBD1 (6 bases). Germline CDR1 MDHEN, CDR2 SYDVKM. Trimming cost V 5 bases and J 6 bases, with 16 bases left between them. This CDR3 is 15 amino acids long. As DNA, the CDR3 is TGTGCCAGCAGTCTAACAACAGGGTTGGATGAAAAACTGTTTTTT. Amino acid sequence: CASSLTTGLDEKLFF.

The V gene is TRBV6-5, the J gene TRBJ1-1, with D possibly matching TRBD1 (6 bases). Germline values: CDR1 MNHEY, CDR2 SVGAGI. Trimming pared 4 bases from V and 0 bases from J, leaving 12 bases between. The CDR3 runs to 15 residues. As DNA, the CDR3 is TGTGCCAGCAGTTCCGGACAGCTTCTGAACACTGAAGCTTTCTTT. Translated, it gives CASSSGQLLNTEAFF.

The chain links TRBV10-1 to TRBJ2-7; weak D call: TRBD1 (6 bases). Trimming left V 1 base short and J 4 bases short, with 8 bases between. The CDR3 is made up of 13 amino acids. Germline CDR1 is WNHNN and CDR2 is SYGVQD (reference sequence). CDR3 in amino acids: CASSEFTGYEQYF. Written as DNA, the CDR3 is TGCGCCAGCAGTGAGTTCACAGGGTACGAGCAGTACTTC.

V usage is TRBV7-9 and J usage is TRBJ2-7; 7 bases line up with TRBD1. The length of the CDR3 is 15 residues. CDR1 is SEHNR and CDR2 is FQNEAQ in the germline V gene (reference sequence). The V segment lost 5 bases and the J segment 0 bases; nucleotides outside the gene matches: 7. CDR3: CASSLTGVSSYEQYF. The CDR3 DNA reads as TGTGCCAGCAGCCTAACAGGGGTAAGCTCCTACGAGCAGTACTTC.

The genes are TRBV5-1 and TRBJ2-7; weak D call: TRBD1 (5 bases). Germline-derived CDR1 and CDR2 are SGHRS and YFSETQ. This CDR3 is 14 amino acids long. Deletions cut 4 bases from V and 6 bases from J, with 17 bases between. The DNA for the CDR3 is TGCGCCAGCAGCCCGGGTGTCCAGGGATCCGAGCAGTACTTC. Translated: CASSPGVQGSEQYF.

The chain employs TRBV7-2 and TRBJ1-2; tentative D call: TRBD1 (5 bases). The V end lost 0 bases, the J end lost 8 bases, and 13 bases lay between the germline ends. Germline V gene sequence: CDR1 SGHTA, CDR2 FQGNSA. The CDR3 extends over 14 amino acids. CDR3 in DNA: TGTGCCAGCAGCTTAGCCAGGGCAGATGGGGGCTACACCTTC. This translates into CASSLARADGGYTF.

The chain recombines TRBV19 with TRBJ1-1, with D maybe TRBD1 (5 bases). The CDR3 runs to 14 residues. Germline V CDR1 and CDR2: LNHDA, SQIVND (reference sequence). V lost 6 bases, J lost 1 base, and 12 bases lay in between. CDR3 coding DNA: TGTGCCAGTAGGGGACGGAGGGGGAACACTGAAGCTTTCTTT. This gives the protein CASRGRRGNTEAFF.

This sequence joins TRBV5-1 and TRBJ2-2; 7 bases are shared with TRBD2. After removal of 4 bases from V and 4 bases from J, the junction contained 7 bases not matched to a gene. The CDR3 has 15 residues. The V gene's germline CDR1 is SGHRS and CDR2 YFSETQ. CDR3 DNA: TGCGCCAGCAGCCGGACTAGGGCGGTCACCGGGGAGCTGTTTTTT. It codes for CASSRTRAVTGELFF. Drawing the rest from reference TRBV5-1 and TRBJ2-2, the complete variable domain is KAGVTQTPRYLIKTRGQQVTLSCSPISGHRSVSWYQQTPGQGLQFLFEYFSETQRNKGNFPGRFSGRQFSNSRSEMNVSTLELGDSALYLCASSRTRAVTGELFFGEGSRLTVL.

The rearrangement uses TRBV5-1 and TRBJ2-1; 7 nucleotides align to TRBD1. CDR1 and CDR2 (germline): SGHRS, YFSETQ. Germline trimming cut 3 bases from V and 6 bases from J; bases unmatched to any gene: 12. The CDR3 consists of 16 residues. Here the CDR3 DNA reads TGCGCCAGCAGCTCGTACCGGGACAGAAGGATCAATGAGCAGTTCTTC. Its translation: CASSSYRDRRINEQFF.

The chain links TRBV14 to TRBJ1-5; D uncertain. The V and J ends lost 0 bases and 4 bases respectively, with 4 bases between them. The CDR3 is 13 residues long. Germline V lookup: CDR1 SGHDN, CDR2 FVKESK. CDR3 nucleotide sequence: TGTGCCAGCAGCCAAGATCTTAATCAGCCCCAGCATTTT. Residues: CASSQDLNQPQHF.

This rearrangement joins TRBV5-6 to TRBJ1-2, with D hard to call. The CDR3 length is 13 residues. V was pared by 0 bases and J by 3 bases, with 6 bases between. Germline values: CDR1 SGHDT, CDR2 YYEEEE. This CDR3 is CASSLGHDYGYTF. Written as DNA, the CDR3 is TGTGCCAGCAGCTTGGGTCATGACTATGGCTACACCTTC.

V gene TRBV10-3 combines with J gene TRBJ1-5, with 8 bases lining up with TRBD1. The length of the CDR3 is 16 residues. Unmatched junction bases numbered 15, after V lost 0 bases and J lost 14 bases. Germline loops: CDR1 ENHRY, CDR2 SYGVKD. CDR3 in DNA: TGTGCCATCAGTGAGTCCATGTCCCCCCCCCGGACAGGGAAGCATTTT. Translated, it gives CAISESMSPPRTGKHF.

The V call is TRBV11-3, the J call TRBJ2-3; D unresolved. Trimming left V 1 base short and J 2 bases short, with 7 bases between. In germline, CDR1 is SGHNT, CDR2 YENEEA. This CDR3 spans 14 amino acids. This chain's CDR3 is CASSLGSYTDTQYF. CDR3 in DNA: TGTGCCAGCAGCTTAGGAAGCTACACAGATACGCAGTATTTT. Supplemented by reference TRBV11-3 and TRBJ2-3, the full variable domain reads EAGVVQSPRYKIIEKKQPVAFWCNPISGHNTLYWYLQNLGQGPELLIRYENEEAVDDSQLPKDRFSAERLKGVDSTLKIQPAELGDSAVYLCASSLGSYTDTQYFGPGTRLTVL.

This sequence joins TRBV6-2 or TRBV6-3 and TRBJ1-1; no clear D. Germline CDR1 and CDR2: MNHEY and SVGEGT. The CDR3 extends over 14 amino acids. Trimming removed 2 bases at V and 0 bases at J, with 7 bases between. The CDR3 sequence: CASSYAGLNTEAFF. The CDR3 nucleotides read TGTGCCAGCAGTTACGCAGGCTTGAACACTGAAGCTTTCTTT.

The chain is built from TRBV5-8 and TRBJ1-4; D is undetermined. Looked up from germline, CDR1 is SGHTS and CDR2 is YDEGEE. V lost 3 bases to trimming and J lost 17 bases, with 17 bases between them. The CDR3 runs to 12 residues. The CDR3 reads CASSSRPRPIFF. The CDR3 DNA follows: TGTGCCAGCAGCTCTAGACCGCGTCCCATATTTTTT.

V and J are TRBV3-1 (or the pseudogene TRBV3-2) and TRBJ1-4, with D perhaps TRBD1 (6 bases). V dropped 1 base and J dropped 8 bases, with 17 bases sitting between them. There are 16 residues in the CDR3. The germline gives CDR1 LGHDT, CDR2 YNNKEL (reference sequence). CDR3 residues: CASSQGGGRATEKLFF. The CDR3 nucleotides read TGTGCCAGCAGCCAAGGGGGGGGCAGGGCCACCGAAAAACTGTTTTTT.